Included here is one TCR beta chain sequence, with context. The antigen is unknown. Germline V gives CDR1 MNHNS, CDR2 SASEGT. This CDR3 region has 14 residues. V was trimmed by 6 bases and J by 1 base, leaving 9 bases between them. These data belong to a study of identical twins. Findings and caveats of the study: The presence of invariant MAIT and iNKT cells could partly confound analyses of zero-insertion sequences.

In TCRdb, the 5' RACE reads were re-called with MiXCR into one record per CDR3 protein. The repertoire holds hundreds of thousands of distinct CDR3 sequences, with 15% to 20% as singletons. This sample also belongs to another study, concerning T cells expressing NK-cell markers. That source reports: It remained uncertain whether the expanded NKG2C+ T cell clones were specific for HCMV antigens.

V gene TRBV6-1 combines with J gene TRBJ1-4; D remains ambiguous. Sequenced sample: PBMCs. The clonotype originates from a woman in her late teens or twenties in good health. The DNA for the CDR3 is TGTGCCAGCAGAGAGCGGGGAACTAATGAAAAACTGTTTTTT. It codes for CASRERGTNEKLFF.